This T cell receptor (beta chain) emerged from a study of shared T cell receptors in the human thymus. Clones were read by immunoSEQ multiplex PCR, and TCRdb kept only the in-frame ones, dropping some. The data hold 720,000 or so clones, with approximately 85% observed a single time. Trimming cost V 4 bases and J 1 base, with 20 bases left between them. The CDR3 is made up of 17 amino acids. Per germline, CDR1 SGHRS and CDR2 YFSETQ. This same sample was also part of a study on human thymus T cells.

The rearrangement links TRBV5-1 to TRBJ1-2; D remains unclear. What was sequenced was thymocytes. This sequence was found in a girl less than two years old with a congenital heart defect. The DNA for the CDR3 is TGCGCCAGCAGCAATCCCTCCGACACGGCATTTAACTATGGCTACACCTTC. Its translation is CASSNPSDTAFNYGYTF.